The clone carrying this TCR beta chain was seen once. The record originates from a study of blood T cell repertoires in COVID-19. V lost 1 base and J lost 3; bases outside the gene matches: 2. CDR3 size: 15 residues. Germline-derived CDR1 and CDR2 are LGHDT and YNNKEL (reference sequence). TCRdb's copy holds only in-frame clones and misses some; the assay was immunoSEQ multiplex PCR. The table has around 190,000 clones, under 80% seen once; the top ten hold around a sixth. The source material was PBMCs or T cells enriched from blood (not recorded which). The rearrangement joins TRBV3-1 (or the pseudogene TRBV3-2) to TRBJ2-1; 8 bases line up with TRBD2. This receptor was obtained from a woman aged 45-59 years with acute COVID-19. Here the CDR3 reads CASSQGRGDYNEQFF. The CDR3 region has the DNA TGTGCCAGCAGCCAAGGGCGGGGGGACTACAATGAGCAGTTCTTC.